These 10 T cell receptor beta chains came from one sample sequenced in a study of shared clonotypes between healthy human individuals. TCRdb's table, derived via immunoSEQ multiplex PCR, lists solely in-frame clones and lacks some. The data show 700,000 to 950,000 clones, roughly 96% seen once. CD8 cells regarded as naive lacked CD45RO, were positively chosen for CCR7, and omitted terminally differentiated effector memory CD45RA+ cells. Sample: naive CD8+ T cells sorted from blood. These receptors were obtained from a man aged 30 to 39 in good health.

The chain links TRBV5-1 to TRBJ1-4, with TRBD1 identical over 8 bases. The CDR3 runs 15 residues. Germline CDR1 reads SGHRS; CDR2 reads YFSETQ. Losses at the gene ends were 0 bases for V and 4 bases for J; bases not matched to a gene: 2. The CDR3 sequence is CASSLVTGVNEKLFF. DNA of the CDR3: TGCGCCAGCAGCTTGGTGACAGGGGTTAATGAAAAACTGTTTTTT.

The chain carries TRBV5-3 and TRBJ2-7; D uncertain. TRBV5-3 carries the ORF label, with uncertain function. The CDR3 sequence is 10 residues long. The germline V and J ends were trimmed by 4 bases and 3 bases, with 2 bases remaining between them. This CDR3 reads CARSVYEQYF. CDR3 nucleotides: TGTGCCAGAAGCGTCTACGAGCAGTACTTC.

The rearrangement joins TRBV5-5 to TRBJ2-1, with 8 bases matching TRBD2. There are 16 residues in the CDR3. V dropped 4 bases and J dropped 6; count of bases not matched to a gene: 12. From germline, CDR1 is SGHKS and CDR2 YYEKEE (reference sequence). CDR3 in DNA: TGTGCCAGCAGCCACTTTCGGAGCGGGAGTGTCAATGAGCAGTTCTTC. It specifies CASSHFRSGSVNEQFF.

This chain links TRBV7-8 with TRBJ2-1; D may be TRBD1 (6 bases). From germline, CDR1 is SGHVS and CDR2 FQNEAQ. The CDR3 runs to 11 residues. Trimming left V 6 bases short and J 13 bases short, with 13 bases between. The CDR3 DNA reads TGTGCCAGCAGTTGGACAGCTCAACAGTTCTTC. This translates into CASSWTAQQFF.

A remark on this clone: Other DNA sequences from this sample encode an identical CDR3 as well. This CDR3 is CAIRAGQSYEQYF. The CDR3, as DNA: TGTGCCATCAGAGCGGGACAGAGCTACGAGCAGTACTTC. V usage is TRBV10-3 and J usage is TRBJ2-7; D might be TRBD1 or TRBD2, each matching 7 bases. Trimming stripped 6 bases from V and 3 bases from J, with 12 bases between. Germline assignment: CDR1 ENHRY and CDR2 SYGVKD. CDR3 length equals 13 residues.

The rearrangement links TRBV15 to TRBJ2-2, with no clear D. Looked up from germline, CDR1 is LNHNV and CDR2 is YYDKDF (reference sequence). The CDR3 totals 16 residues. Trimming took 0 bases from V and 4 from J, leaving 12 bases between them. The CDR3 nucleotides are TGTGCCACCAGCAGAGATTTCGAGATACCCACCGGGGAGCTGTTTTTT. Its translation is CATSRDFEIPTGELFF. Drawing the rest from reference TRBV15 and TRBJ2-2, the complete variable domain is DAMVIQNPRYQVTQFGKPVTLSCSQTLNHNVMYWYQQKSSQAPKLLFHYYDKDFNNEADTPDNFQSRRPNTSFCFLDIRSPGLGDTAMYLCATSRDFEIPTGELFFGEGSRLTVL.

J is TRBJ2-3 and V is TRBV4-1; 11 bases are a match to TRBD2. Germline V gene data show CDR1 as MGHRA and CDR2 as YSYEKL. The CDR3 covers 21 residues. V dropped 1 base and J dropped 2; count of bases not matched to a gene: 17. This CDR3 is CASSQGPALGTSGGDTDTQYF. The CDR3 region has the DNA TGCGCCAGCAGCCAAGGGCCAGCGCTTGGGACTAGCGGAGGAGACACAGATACGCAGTATTTT.

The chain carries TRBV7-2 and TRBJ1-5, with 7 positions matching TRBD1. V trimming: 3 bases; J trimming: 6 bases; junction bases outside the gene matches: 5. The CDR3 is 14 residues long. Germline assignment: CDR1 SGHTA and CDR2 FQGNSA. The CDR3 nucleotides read TGTGCCAGCAGCTTGAGACAGGGCCGTCAGCCCCAGCATTTT. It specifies CASSLRQGRQPQHF.

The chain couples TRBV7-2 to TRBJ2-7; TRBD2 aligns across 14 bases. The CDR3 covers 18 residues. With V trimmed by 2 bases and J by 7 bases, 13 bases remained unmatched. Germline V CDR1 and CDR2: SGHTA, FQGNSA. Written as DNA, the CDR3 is TGTGCCAGCAGCTTACTAGGAGTGACTAGCGGGAGGGCCGGGGAGCAGTACTTC. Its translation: CASSLLGVTSGRAGEQYF.

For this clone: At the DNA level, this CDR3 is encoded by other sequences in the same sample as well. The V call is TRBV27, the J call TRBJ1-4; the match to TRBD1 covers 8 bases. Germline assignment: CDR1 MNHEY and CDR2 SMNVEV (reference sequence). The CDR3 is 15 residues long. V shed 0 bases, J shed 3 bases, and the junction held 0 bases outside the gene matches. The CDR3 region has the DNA TGTGCCAGCAGTTTATCGACAGGGGCTAATGAAAAACTGTTTTTT. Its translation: CASSLSTGANEKLFF. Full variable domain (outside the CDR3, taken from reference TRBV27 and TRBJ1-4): EAQVTQNPRYLITVTGKKLTVTCSQNMNHEYMSWYRQDPGLGLRQIYYSMNVEVTDKGDVPEGYKVSRKEKRNFPLILESPSPNQTSLYFCASSLSTGANEKLFFGSGTQLSVL.